One and the same sample provided the 10 T cell receptor beta chains below, sequenced in a study of blood T cell repertoires in COVID-19. Only in-frame clones appear in the TCRdb table, and some are missing; sequencing was by immunoSEQ multiplex PCR. The sample includes some 400,000 clones, around 90% of them seen just once. The specimen was peripheral blood. The receptor source for this set is a man younger than 35 with active or convalescent COVID-19.

The chain couples TRBV11-2 to TRBJ1-2; 7 bases fit TRBD1. Per the germline V gene, CDR1 is SGHAT and CDR2 is FQNNGV. CDR3 length equals 13 residues. The ends lost 5 bases at V and 4 bases at J; junction bases unmatched: 4. CDR3: CASSATGTYGYTF. CDR3 in DNA: TGTGCCAGCAGCGCGACAGGGACCTATGGCTACACCTTC.

The chain is built from TRBV5-1 and TRBJ2-5, with 14 bases lining up with TRBD2. After removal of 0 bases from V and 4 bases from J, the junction contained 8 bases not matched to a gene. The germline CDR1 and CDR2 sequences are SGHRS and YFSETQ. The CDR3 extends over 18 amino acids. In DNA, the CDR3 is TGCGCCAGCAGCTTGGGAGGACTAGCGGGGGGAGGAGGAGAGACCCAGTACTTC. This codes for CASSLGGLAGGGGETQYF.

The V and J genes are TRBV9 and TRBJ2-3, with D unclear. The CDR3 extends over 15 amino acids. Per the germline V gene, CDR1 is SGDLS and CDR2 is YYNGEE. Trimming left V 0 bases short and J 0 bases short, with 8 bases between. CDR3 region: CASSVVTASTDTQYF. DNA for the CDR3: TGTGCCAGCAGCGTAGTAACAGCAAGCACAGATACGCAGTATTTT. Looking up the rest from reference TRBV9 and TRBJ2-3 gives the full variable domain: DSGVTQTPKHLITATGQRVTLRCSPRSGDLSVYWYQQSLDQGLQFLIQYYNGEERAKGNILERFSAQQFPDLHSELNLSSLELGDSALYFCASSVVTASTDTQYFGPGTRLTVL.

V usage is TRBV5-1 and J usage is TRBJ2-3; no definite D call. V shed 1 base and J shed 6 bases, with 6 bases lying between them. The CDR3 consists of 12 residues. Germline V gene data show CDR1 as SGHRS and CDR2 as YFSETQ. CDR3 nucleotides: TGCGCCAGCAGCTTGTCTCTCGATACGCAGTATTTT. Amino acids: CASSLSLDTQYF.

V and J are TRBV18 and TRBJ2-3; weak D call: TRBD2 (5 bases). Germline V CDR1 and CDR2: KGHSH, LQKENI. The V gene lost 5 bases and the J gene lost 0 bases, with 18 bases spanning the gap. The CDR3 spans 17 residues. The CDR3 loop reads CASSREKTQFSTDTQYF. CDR3 in DNA: TGTGCCAGCTCAAGGGAGAAAACACAGTTTAGCACAGATACGCAGTATTTT.

The chain carries TRBV9 and TRBJ1-4; D might be TRBD1 (6 bases). Trimming stripped 0 bases from V and 5 bases from J, with 20 bases between. In germline, CDR1 is SGDLS, CDR2 YYNGEE. The CDR3 extends over 18 amino acids. CDR3 amino acids: CASSVGPAPGQKNEKLFF. The CDR3 nucleotides are TGTGCCAGCAGCGTAGGCCCCGCACCGGGACAAAAAAATGAAAAACTGTTTTTT.

V is TRBV15 and J is TRBJ1-1; 9 positions match TRBD1. V was clipped by 4 bases and J by 1 base; unmatched bases: 7. The CDR3 loop spans 16 amino acids. The germline V gene has CDR1 LNHNV and CDR2 YYDKDF (reference sequence). The CDR3 DNA reads as TGTGCCACCAGCAACCGGGACAGGGCTCGGAACACTGAAGCTTTCTTT. Translated, it gives CATSNRDRARNTEAFF.

The CDR3 here is CASSSPREGGSYEQYF. CDR3 DNA: TGTGCCAGCAGTTCCCCCAGGGAGGGGGGGTCCTACGAGCAGTACTTC. This chain uses TRBV6-5 with TRBJ2-7; tentatively, D is TRBD2 (7 bases). Germline CDR1 is MNHEY and CDR2 is SVGAGI. The CDR3 covers 16 residues. V was clipped by 4 bases and J by 1 base, with 17 bases between them.

The CDR3 coding sequence is TGTGCCAGCAGTTCGGGGACAGGGAGCGGCTACACCTTC. Its protein product is CASSSGTGSGYTF. The chain recombines TRBV7-3 with TRBJ1-2; 9 positions agree with TRBD1. This CDR3 comprises 13 residues. V lost 6 bases to trimming and J lost 8 bases; unmatched junction nucleotides: 7. Looked up from germline, CDR1 is SGHTA and CDR2 is FQGTGA.

The table lists this clone with a few counts. This rearrangement joins TRBV7-3 to TRBJ1-3; tentative D call: TRBD1 (6 bases). V lost 5 bases and J lost 4, with 15 bases in between. The CDR3 totals 15 residues. Germline lookup yields CDR1 SGHTA and CDR2 FQGTGA. The CDR3 loop is CASSPSGTQGNTIYF. Here the CDR3 DNA reads TGTGCCAGCAGCCCCTCCGGGACACAAGGAAACACCATATATTTT.